This TCR beta chain was captured in a study of blood T cell repertoires in COVID-19. The overall study: Sources were T cells, B-cell-depleted T cells, or PBMCs; the material itself was cDNA or gDNA.

Produced via immunoSEQ multiplex PCR; TCRdb's table is partial and in-frame only. The table has 320,000 or so clones, roughly 85% seen once. V shed 4 bases and J 5 bases; nucleotides not matched to a gene: 5. Looked up from germline, CDR1 is SQVTM and CDR2 is ANQGSEA. The CDR3 runs 14 residues. The source of this sequence is a woman aged 25 to 45 who had been exposed to COVID-19. The rearrangement links TRBV29-1 to TRBJ1-4, with 9 bases matching TRBD1. Sequencing used PBMCs or T cells enriched from blood (not recorded which). CDR3 DNA sequence: TGCAGCGTTGCACAGGGGGCTAGAAATGAAAAACTGTTTTTT. This gives the protein CSVAQGARNEKLFF.